This paragraph reports one TCR beta chain. The sample originates from a study of control samples from healthy donors and cancer patients. Sequencing was performed with immunoSEQ multiplex PCR; in TCRdb, only in-frame clones are kept and a portion is missing. The table records a few hundred thousand clones, roughly 90% of them present only once. The ends were cut back, 8 bases at V and 4 bases at J, with 8 bases in the middle. CDR3 size: 11 residues. The sequence was obtained from a man aged 35 to 55 with head and neck cancer. This chain links TRBV12-3 or TRBV12-4 with TRBJ1-2; the D is unclear. Sequencing was done on a sample of PBMCs. The CDR3 reads CASGQGYGYTF. The DNA of the CDR3 is TGTGCCAGCGGGCAAGGCTATGGCTACACCTTC.